This T cell receptor (beta chain) stems from a study of low-dose radiotherapy and immunotherapy resistance in tumors. This clonotype occurred many times. Primers targeting TRAV and TRBV primed first-strand cDNA, covering alpha and beta chains. The authors ran around 20 PCR cycles to amplify TCRs with a constant-region primer and V-primer adapter. TCRdb re-called the reads with MiXCR, one entry per CDR3 protein. The sample holds 80,000 to 95,000 distinct CDR3 sequences, 9.4% seen once. Germline lookup yields CDR1 LGHDT and CDR2 YNNKEL (reference sequence). J lost 7 bases, V lost 2 bases, and 13 bases had no gene match. This CDR3 is built from 16 residues. The time point here: before trial treatment.

This specimen was PBMCs, taken before treatment. This clonotype was sampled from a male donor with prostate cancer. The chain has TRBV3-1 and TRBJ2-5; 7 nucleotides align to TRBD2. The CDR3 region is CASSQNPSGIGVTQYF. The CDR3 DNA reads as TGTGCCAGCAGCCAAAACCCCAGCGGGATTGGAGTGACCCAGTACTTC.